A selection of T cell receptor beta chains follows, all from one sample in a study of TIL therapy for anti-PD-1-resistant metastatic lung cancer. Profiled with immunoSEQ multiplex PCR; TCRdb holds only in-frame clones, not every one. The table has 6,500 to 9,000 clones, roughly four fifths seen once. The specimen comprised tumor tissue, sampled at baseline. These receptors came from a person aged 25-85 years with non-small cell lung cancer. CDR3s include the opening cysteine and the closing phenylalanine or tryptophan. Each record gives: V gene, CDR3 protein.

TRBV7-8 | CASRINSPRTDNEQFF
TRBV28 | CASRPKAATNEKLFF
TRBV19 | CASSQQSGAARTDTQYF
TRBV5-4 | CASSFSQSSPLHF
TRBV7-9 | CASSQTGEQYF
TRBV5-1 | CASSQGGTSGFEQFF
TRBV9 | CASSYPEGGTIGNTIYF
TRBV6-5 | CASSIGAEEEKLFF
TRBV9 | CASSPDLRRETQYF
TRBV5-1 | CASSYTGSNSGNTIYF
TRBV4-3 | CASSQELVGRGHNEQFF
TRBV7-3 | CASSLNPLAGVGGEQFF
TRBV27 | CASSLISAEGQFF
TRBV5-1 | CASREEMIGEVYGYTF
TRBV6-5 | CASSVGQPLGEAFF
TRBV4-1 | CASSDGTGPEKLFF
TRBV5-1 | CASSLGGEGNSPLHF
TRBV4-3 | CASSQGVSGAPWVGPQYF
TRBV7-9 | CASSLGREAFF
TRBV28 | CASTPASDGNNSPLHF
TRBV27 | CASSLGGNEQFF
TRBV19 | CATSRSGTGELFF
TRBV5-5 | CASSLRSLGGSGGTDTQYF
TRBV20-1 | CSASGDEQYF
TRBV10-3 | CAISELAGAPPGGTQYF
TRBV10-1 | CASKGPLPYF
TRBV15 | CATSRGRNTQYF
TRBV28 | CASSRHTGGATEAFF
TRBV11-2 | CASSLDPTNYEQYF
TRBV5-8 | CASSLSRRQGEDNEQFF
TRBV6-4 | CASSDSEAGELFF
TRBV11-1 | CASSPRTNTEAFF
TRBV7-2 | CASSSRGLNTEAFF
TRBV29-1 | CSVEGRNNSPLHF
TRBV27 | CASSLIKGADGYTF
TRBV2 | CASSRQGWQPQHF
TRBV27 | CASRAPAGGSGELFF
TRBV7-9 | CASSLFDRAHNSPLHF
TRBV23-1 | CASSPPGQGLSPQETQYF
TRBV10-3 | CAISVIAGVSNEQFF
TRBV30 | CAWEEGSGEAFF
TRBV20-1 | CSAGANTEAFF
TRBV28 | CASTAGRGAYNEQFF
TRBV5-4 | CASSWPHTEAFF
TRBV4-1 | CASSDPGQPFYEQYF
TRBV19 | CASSPTGDPTGELFF
TRBV19 | CASRTGNNSPLHF
TRBV15 | CATSRGQGGGLEAFF
TRBV5-5 | CASRTGTSNEQYF
TRBV7-3 | CASSSGHNSGANVLTF
TRBV6-1 | CASSEGGQGEKLFF
TRBV7-9 | CASRGQDLSTEAFF
TRBV19 | CASSIRGQGTEAFF
TRBV11-1 | CASSSRDRGYEQYF
TRBV5-6 | CASPGTGVEQYF
TRBV2 | CASSEDTGSYEQYF
TRBV15 | CATSLRGLAGELFF
TRBV28 | CASSHPGGLTEAFF
TRBV19 | CASSGGQGTMNTEAFF
TRBV4-3 | CASSQGDRYTEAFF